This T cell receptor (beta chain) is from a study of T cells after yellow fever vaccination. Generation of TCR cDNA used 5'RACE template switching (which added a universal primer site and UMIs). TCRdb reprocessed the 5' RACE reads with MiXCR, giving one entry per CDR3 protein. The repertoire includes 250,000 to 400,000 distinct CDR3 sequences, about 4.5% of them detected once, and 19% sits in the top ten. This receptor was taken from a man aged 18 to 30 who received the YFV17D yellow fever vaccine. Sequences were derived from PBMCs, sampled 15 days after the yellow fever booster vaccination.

CDR3 DNA sequence: TGTGCCAGCAGGGGAGCGCGGACCCAGTACTTC. This sequence encodes CASRGARTQYF. The chain uses TRBV7-6 and TRBJ2-5, with D possibly TRBD2 on 5 matching bases. The CDR3 is 11 amino acids. V was pared by 6 bases and J by 7 bases, with 9 bases between. From germline, CDR1 is SGHVS and CDR2 FNYEAQ.